The rows below give T cell receptor beta chains drawn from one sample of a study of CD8 T cells in Susac syndrome. MiXCR was run by TCRdb on the immunoSEQ multiplex PCR reads, yielding one entry per CDR3 protein. This sample has 150,000 to 200,000 distinct CDR3 sequences, with roughly 90% found just once. Sample: CD4+ T cells from PBMCs. The source of these receptors is a human donor with Susac syndrome. CDR3s include the opening cysteine and the closing phenylalanine or tryptophan. A D gene is named only where the DNA matches it firmly. Part of the rows lack a size; the others show once, few, many or a class for expanded clones.

.	TRBV2	.	14	TRBJ1-1	CASSEALRGDEAFF	TGTGCCAGCAGTGAAGCGCTTAGGGGCGACGAAGCTTTCTTT
TRBD1	TRBV5-6	.	13	TRBJ1-2	CASRDRVAGGYTF	TGTGCCAGCAGGGACAGGGTTGCAGGTGGCTACACCTTC
.	TRBV6-5	once	16	TRBJ2-3	CASSYSSGDGTDTQYF	TGTGCCAGCAGTTACTCGTCAGGCGATGGCACAGATACGCAGTATTTT
.	TRBV12-3/TRBV12-4	.	15	TRBJ1-5	CASSFGQTGNQPQHF	TGTGCCAGCAGTTTTGGACAGACGGGCAATCAGCCCCAGCATTTT
TRBD2	TRBV20-1	.	18	TRBJ2-7	CSARDLLAGGLTKAEQYF	TGCAGTGCTAGAGATCTACTAGCGGGAGGGCTCACGAAGGCCGAGCAGTACTTC
TRBD2	TRBV19	.	15	TRBJ2-1	CASKDLRGGIDEQFF	TGTGCCAGTAAAGATCTGCGGGGGGGCATCGATGAGCAGTTCTTC
.	TRBV5-1	.	13	TRBJ2-7	CASRHPSSYEQYF	TGCGCCAGCAGGCACCCATCCAGTTACGAGCAGTACTTC
.	TRBV20-1	.	13	TRBJ1-5	CSATVPGAQPQHF	TGCAGTGCGACCGTTCCGGGGGCTCAGCCCCAGCATTTT
.	TRBV12-5	.	16	TRBJ2-1	CASGADGTISYNEQFF	TGTGCTAGTGGAGCCGACGGAACAATCTCCTACAATGAGCAGTTCTTC
.	TRBV20-1	.	14	TRBJ1-2	CSARVVAPDYGYTF	TGCAGTGCTAGAGTGGTGGCGCCTGACTATGGCTACACCTTC
.	TRBV4-1	.	15	TRBJ1-5	CASSQAANSNQPQHF	TGCGCCAGCAGCCAAGCAGCTAATAGCAATCAGCCCCAGCATTTT
.	TRBV19	.	15	TRBJ1-2	CASSLGTVRGYGYTF	TGTGCCAGTAGTCTCGGGACGGTCCGGGGCTATGGCTACACCTTC
.	TRBV6-1	.	13	TRBJ1-1	CASSAQIHTEAFF	TGTGCCAGCAGTGCTCAAATTCACACTGAAGCTTTCTTT
.	TRBV7-9	.	14	TRBJ1-2	CASSSGPGTVSYTF	TGTGCCAGCAGCTCAGGACCCGGGACGGTGAGCTACACCTTC
TRBD1	TRBV5-4	.	15	TRBJ2-4	CASRRDRAATNIQYF	TGTGCCAGCAGGCGAGACAGGGCGGCTACGAACATTCAGTACTTC
.	TRBV10-1	.	14	TRBJ2-1	CASSESPGYNEQFF	TGCGCCAGCAGTGAGTCGCCCGGTTACAATGAGCAGTTCTTC
.	TRBV3-1	.	12	TRBJ2-6	CASRENSYVLTF	TGTGCCAGCAGAGAAAACAGTTATGTCCTGACTTTC
.	TRBV24-1	.	15	TRBJ2-1	CATSDHYSSYNEQFF	TGTGCCACCAGTGACCACTATTCTTCCTACAATGAGCAGTTCTTC
.	TRBV5-1	.	14	TRBJ2-7	CASSPEAGPYEQYF	TGCGCCAGCAGCCCTGAGGCGGGTCCCTACGAGCAGTACTTC
TRBD2	TRBV20-1	.	15	TRBJ2-7	CSARDTSGVGYEQYF	TGCAGTGCTAGAGATACTAGCGGGGTGGGTTACGAGCAGTACTTC
.	TRBV20-1	.	11	TRBJ1-1	CSARLGPEAFF	TGCAGTGCTAGACTTGGCCCTGAAGCTTTCTTT
TRBD1	TRBV4-1	.	15	TRBJ2-7	CASSQRTGDSYEQYF	TGCGCCAGCAGCCAGAGGACAGGGGACTCCTACGAGCAGTACTTC
.	TRBV12-3/TRBV12-4	.	14	TRBJ1-6	CASSPTLGNSPLHF	TGTGCCAGCAGTCCTACTCTGGGGAATTCACCCCTCCACTTT
.	TRBV7-9	.	15	TRBJ2-2	CASSWRDSGAGELFF	TGTGCCAGCAGCTGGCGGGACAGCGGGGCCGGGGAGCTGTTTTTT
TRBD1	TRBV7-3	.	14	TRBJ2-5	CASSPGQSKETQYF	TGTGCCAGCAGCCCGGGACAGTCAAAAGAGACCCAGTACTTC
TRBD1	TRBV7-3	.	17	TRBJ1-1	CASSSAVQTGGTTEAFF	TGTGCCAGCAGCTCCGCCGTCCAAACAGGGGGTACCACTGAAGCTTTCTTT
TRBD2	TRBV20-1	.	15	TRBJ2-3	CSARILAGAGDTQYF	TGCAGTGCTAGAATACTAGCGGGAGCGGGGGATACGCAGTATTTT
.	TRBV20-1	.	17	TRBJ2-1	CSARIPLNRDAYNEQFF	TGCAGTGCTAGGATACCTCTGAATCGGGACGCCTACAATGAGCAGTTCTTC
.	TRBV5-1	.	13	TRBJ1-1	CASSLIDDTEAFF	TGCGCCAGCAGCTTGATCGACGACACTGAAGCTTTCTTT
.	TRBV28	.	14	TRBJ1-1	CASSPRQWWTEAFF	TGTGCCAGCAGTCCCCGACAGTGGTGGACTGAAGCTTTCTTT
.	TRBV3-1	.	15	TRBJ2-1	CASSPTRSSYNEQFF	TGTGCCAGCAGCCCCACTCGAAGCTCCTACAATGAGCAGTTCTTC
TRBD2	TRBV6-5	.	14	TRBJ2-7	CASQRTSGNYEQYF	TGTGCCAGCCAGCGGACTAGCGGGAATTACGAGCAGTACTTC
.	TRBV6-4	.	13	TRBJ2-1	CASSPEASREQFF	TGTGCCAGCAGTCCCGAAGCCTCCCGGGAGCAGTTCTTC
.	TRBV10-2	.	13	TRBJ1-1	CASQQDPGTEAFF	TGCGCCAGCCAACAGGATCCGGGGACTGAAGCTTTCTTT
.	TRBV18	.	15	TRBJ2-2	CASSPPGLNTGELFF	TGTGCCAGCTCACCGCCCGGGCTCAACACCGGGGAGCTGTTTTTT
.	TRBV6-2/TRBV6-3	.	15	TRBJ2-3	CASSYGGVGTDTQYF	TGTGCCAGCAGTTACGGGGGAGTAGGCACAGATACGCAGTATTTT
TRBD2	TRBV3-1	once	16	TRBJ2-5	CASSQLAGGEQETQYF	TGTGCCAGCAGCCAGTTAGCGGGGGGCGAACAAGAGACCCAGTACTTC
.	TRBV27	.	10	TRBJ1-5	CASSNQPQHF	TGTGCCAGTAGTAACCAGCCCCAGCATTTT
.	TRBV2	once	12	TRBJ2-2	CASKGGTGELFF	TGTGCCTCGAAGGGGGGGACCGGGGAGCTGTTTTTT
TRBD1	TRBV5-4	.	12	TRBJ1-2	CASTQHRGHYTF	TGTGCCAGCACGCAACACAGGGGTCACTACACCTTC
TRBD2	TRBV12-3/TRBV12-4	.	14	TRBJ2-7	CASSQSGGPYEQYF	TGTGCCAGCAGTCAAAGCGGGGGGCCCTACGAGCAGTACTTC
.	TRBV12-3/TRBV12-4	.	12	TRBJ1-3	CASSTFGNTIYF	TGTGCCAGCAGTACCTTCGGAAACACCATATATTTT
.	TRBV4-1	.	16	TRBJ2-1	CASSQESRRVYNEQFF	TGCGCCAGCAGCCAAGAGTCTAGAAGGGTCTACAATGAGCAGTTCTTC
.	TRBV28	.	18	TRBJ2-6	CASSLLGGGGSGANVLTF	TGTGCCAGCAGTTTGCTTGGGGGTGGCGGGTCGGGGGCCAACGTCCTGACTTTC
.	TRBV7-2	.	16	TRBJ2-5	CASSSLPGPLQETQYF	TGTGCCAGCAGCTCCCTCCCGGGACCCCTCCAAGAGACCCAGTACTTC
TRBD2	TRBV5-1	.	15	TRBJ2-1	CASSLSSGGNNEQFF	TGCGCCAGCAGCTTGAGTAGCGGGGGGAACAATGAGCAGTTCTTC
TRBD1	TRBV20-1	.	14	TRBJ2-7	CSARKGTASYEQYF	TGCAGTGCTAGGAAGGGGACAGCCTCCTACGAGCAGTACTTC
TRBD2	TRBV28	.	16	TRBJ2-3	CASSSPQLAGGDTQYF	TGTGCCAGCAGTTCTCCTCAGTTAGCGGGAGGAGATACGCAGTATTTT
TRBD2	TRBV7-8	.	15	TRBJ2-3	CASSLTSGGTDTQYF	TGTGCCAGCAGCTTAACTAGCGGGGGCACAGATACGCAGTATTTT
.	TRBV4-1	.	14	TRBJ2-5	CASNPSGRRETQYF	TGCGCCAGCAACCCGTCGGGGAGAAGAGAGACCCAGTACTTC
.	TRBV28	.	14	TRBJ1-4	CASSQRTVREKLFF	TGTGCCAGCAGCCAAAGGACAGTTCGCGAAAAACTGTTTTTT
.	TRBV27	.	9	TRBJ2-7	CASSLCWYF	TGTGCCAGCAGTTTGTGTTGGTACTTC
.	TRBV10-3	.	17	TRBJ1-2	CAISESPTGRDPYGYTF	TGTGCCATCAGTGAGTCGCCCACAGGGAGGGACCCTTATGGCTACACCTTC
.	TRBV4-1	.	13	TRBJ2-7	CASSHTINYEQYF	TGCGCCAGCAGCCATACCATTAACTACGAGCAGTACTTC
.	TRBV5-1	.	14	TRBJ2-3	CASSPGQPRDTQYF	TGCGCCAGCAGCCCAGGACAGCCGAGGGATACGCAGTATTTT